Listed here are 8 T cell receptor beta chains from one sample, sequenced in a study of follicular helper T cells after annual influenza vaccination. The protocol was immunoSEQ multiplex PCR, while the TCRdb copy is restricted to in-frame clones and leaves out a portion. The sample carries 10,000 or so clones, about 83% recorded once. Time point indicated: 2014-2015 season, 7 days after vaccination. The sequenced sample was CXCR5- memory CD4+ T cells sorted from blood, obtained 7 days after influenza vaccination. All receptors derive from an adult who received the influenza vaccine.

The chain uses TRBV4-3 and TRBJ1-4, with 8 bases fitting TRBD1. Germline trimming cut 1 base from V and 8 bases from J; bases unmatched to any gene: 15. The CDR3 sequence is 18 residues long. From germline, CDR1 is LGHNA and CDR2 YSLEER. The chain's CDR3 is CASSQVTGAYRGMEKLFF. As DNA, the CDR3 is TGCGCCAGCAGCCAAGTCACAGGTGCCTACAGGGGGATGGAAAAACTGTTTTTT.

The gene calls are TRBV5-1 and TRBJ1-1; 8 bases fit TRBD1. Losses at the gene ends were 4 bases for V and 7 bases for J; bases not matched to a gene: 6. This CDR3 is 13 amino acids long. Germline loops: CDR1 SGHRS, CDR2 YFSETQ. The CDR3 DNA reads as TGCGCCAGCAGCATTCGGACAGGGCATGAAGCTTTCTTT. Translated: CASSIRTGHEAFF.

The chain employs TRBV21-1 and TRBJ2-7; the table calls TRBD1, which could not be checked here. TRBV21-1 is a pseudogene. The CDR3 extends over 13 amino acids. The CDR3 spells CATSDRATYEQYF. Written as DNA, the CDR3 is TGTGCCACCTCCGACAGGGCTACCTACGAGCAGTACTTC.

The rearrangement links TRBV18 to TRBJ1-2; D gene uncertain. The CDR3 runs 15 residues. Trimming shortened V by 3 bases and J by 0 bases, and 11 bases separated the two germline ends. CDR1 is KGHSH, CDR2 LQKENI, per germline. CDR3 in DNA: TGTGCCAGCTCACCTCTAGACCGAGCTAACTATGGCTACACCTTC. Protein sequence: CASSPLDRANYGYTF.

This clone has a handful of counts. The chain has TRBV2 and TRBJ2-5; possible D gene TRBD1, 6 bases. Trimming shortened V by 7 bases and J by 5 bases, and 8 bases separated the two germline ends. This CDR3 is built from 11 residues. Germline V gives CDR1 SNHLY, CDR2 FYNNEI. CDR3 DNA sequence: TGTGCCAGCATCCAGGGGGAGACCCAGTACTTC. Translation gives CASIQGETQYF.

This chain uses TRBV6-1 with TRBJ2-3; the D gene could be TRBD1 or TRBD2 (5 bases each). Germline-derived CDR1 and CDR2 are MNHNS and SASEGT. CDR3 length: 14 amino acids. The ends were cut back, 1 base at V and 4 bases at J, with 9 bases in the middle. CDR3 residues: CASSEGGAPDTQYF. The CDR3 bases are TGTGCCAGCAGTGAAGGAGGGGCCCCAGATACGCAGTATTTT.

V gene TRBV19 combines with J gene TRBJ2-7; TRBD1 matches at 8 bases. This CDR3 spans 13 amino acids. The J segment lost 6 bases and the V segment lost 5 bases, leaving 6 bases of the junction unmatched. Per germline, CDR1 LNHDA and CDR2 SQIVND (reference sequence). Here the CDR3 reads CASSRDRGGEQYF. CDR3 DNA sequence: TGTGCCAGTAGTCGCGACAGGGGAGGCGAGCAGTACTTC. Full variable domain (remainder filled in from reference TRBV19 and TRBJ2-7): DGGITQSPKYLFRKEGQNVTLSCEQNLNHDAMYWYRQDPGQGLRLIYYSQIVNDFQKGDIAEGYSVSREKKESFPLTVTSAQKNPTAFYLCASSRDRGGEQYFGPGTRLTVT.

The CDR3 sequence is CASSYSAGGSGGELFF. DNA for the CDR3: TGTGCCAGCAGTTACTCTGCAGGGGGCAGTGGCGGGGAGCTGTTTTTT. The V gene is TRBV6-6, the J gene TRBJ2-2; TRBD1 agrees at 8 bases. The CDR3 extends over 16 amino acids. Per the germline V gene, CDR1 is MNHNY and CDR2 is SVGAGI (reference sequence). V lost 0 bases and J lost 7; bases outside the gene matches: 7.